Following are 17 T cell receptor beta chains from one sample sequenced in a study of OX40 agonist ivuxolimab in advanced cancers. Using immunoSEQ multiplex PCR, the repertoire was profiled, and TCRdb retains in-frame clones only, with some absent. Here the sample spans around 100,000 clones, 75% to 90% being singletons. The specimen comprised CD4+ or CD8+ T cells sorted from blood, sampled in a trial of the OX40 agonist ivuxolimab. Source of these receptors: an adult with an advanced solid tumor such as melanoma, head and neck, liver or kidney cancer.

The gene calls are TRBV10-3 and TRBJ1-2, with 10 nucleotides matching TRBD1. V lost 4 bases to trimming and J lost 5 bases; unmatched junction nucleotides: 1. This CDR3 is built from 13 residues. The germline gives CDR1 ENHRY, CDR2 SYGVKD. CDR3 residues: CAISGQGAYGYTF. In DNA, the CDR3 is TGTGCCATCAGTGGACAGGGGGCTTATGGCTACACCTTC.

V and J are TRBV27 and TRBJ1-5, with 10 bases aligning to TRBD1. The CDR3 is made up of 18 amino acids. The germline V gene has CDR1 MNHEY and CDR2 SMNVEV (reference sequence). J lost 3 bases, V lost 8 bases, and 16 bases had no gene match. CDR3: CASQSDRDRGDTNQPQHF. CDR3 bases: TGTGCCAGCCAATCCGACCGGGACAGGGGTGATACCAATCAGCCCCAGCATTTT.

The chain combines TRBV19 with TRBJ2-3; D is perhaps TRBD2 (6 bases). The CDR3 loop spans 16 amino acids. The V and J ends lost 6 bases and 2 bases respectively, with 18 bases between them. Germline lookup yields CDR1 LNHDA and CDR2 SQIVND (reference sequence). CDR3 sequence reads: CASRGIERGYTDTQYF. The CDR3 bases are TGTGCCAGTAGAGGGATTGAACGGGGGTACACAGATACGCAGTATTTT.

The rearrangement links TRBV7-6 to TRBJ1-1; a possible D gene is TRBD1 (5 bases). Between the trimmed V and J ends, which lost 3 bases and 4 bases, there was a span of 15 bases. Germline V gene lookup returns CDR1 SGHVS and CDR2 FNYEAQ. The CDR3 loop spans 15 amino acids. The CDR3 DNA sequence: TGTGCCAGCAGCTTTGGGCAGGGAGGGGCCACTGAAGCTTTCTTT. Translating gives CASSFGQGGATEAFF. The full variable domain, its missing parts supplied by reference TRBV7-6 and TRBJ1-1, is GAGVSQSPRYKVTKRGQDVALRCDPISGHVSLYWYRQALGQGPEFLTYFNYEAQQDKSGLPNDRFSAERPEGSISTLTIQRTEQRDSAMYRCASSFGQGGATEAFFGQGTRLTVV.

The chain recombines TRBV6-5 with TRBJ2-7, with 10 bases lining up with TRBD2. With V trimmed by 5 bases and J by 3 bases, 7 bases remained unmatched. CDR1 MNHEY and CDR2 SVGAGI come from the germline V gene. The CDR3 is 15 residues long. DNA for the CDR3: TGTGCCAGCAGTAAATACGGGACTAGCGACTACGAGCAGTACTTC. Encoded protein: CASSKYGTSDYEQYF.

The V gene is TRBV27, the J gene TRBJ2-1; D remains unclear. Germline loops: CDR1 MNHEY, CDR2 SMNVEV (reference sequence). The V and J ends lost 0 bases and 8 bases respectively, with 14 bases between them. The CDR3 length is 15 residues. CDR3 loop: CASSLSFATADEQFF. The CDR3 DNA sequence: TGTGCCAGCAGTTTATCTTTCGCCACGGCGGATGAGCAGTTCTTC.

The chain carries TRBV29-1 and TRBJ2-7; 7 nucleotides line up with TRBD1. V was clipped by 7 bases and J by 2 bases; unmatched bases: 5. This CDR3 is built from 12 residues. In germline, CDR1 is SQVTM, CDR2 ANQGSEA. CDR3 sequence reads: CSAKDRPYEQYF. In DNA form, the CDR3 reads TGCAGCGCCAAGGACAGGCCCTACGAGCAGTACTTC.

The chain combines TRBV18 with TRBJ2-7; no firm D call. Trimming pared 3 bases from V and 0 bases from J, leaving 6 bases between. Germline V lookup: CDR1 KGHSH, CDR2 LQKENI. CDR3 length: 13 amino acids. Written as DNA, the CDR3 is TGTGCCAGCTCACCTCCTAGCTCCTACGAGCAGTACTTC. Amino acids: CASSPPSSYEQYF.

This clone was observed a few times. The V gene is TRBV19, the J gene TRBJ2-7; TRBD2 might be the D (5 bases). Germline V lookup: CDR1 LNHDA, CDR2 SQIVND (reference sequence). Between the trimmed V and J ends, which lost 4 bases and 2 bases, there was a span of 9 bases. This CDR3 has 13 amino acids. The CDR3 nucleotides are TGTGCCAGTAGTAACCTCGGGACCTACGAGCAGTACTTC. Its protein product is CASSNLGTYEQYF.

V is TRBV5-1 and J is TRBJ2-3; 10 positions agree with TRBD1. Germline CDR1 SGHRS, CDR2 YFSETQ. The CDR3 runs 16 residues. V gave up 5 bases and J gave up 2 bases; unmatched junction bases: 8. CDR3 protein: CASSPAGTGDTDTQYF. As DNA, the CDR3 is TGCGCCAGCAGTCCAGCCGGGACAGGGGACACAGATACGCAGTATTTT.

The chain couples TRBV19 to TRBJ1-6, with D perhaps TRBD1 (5 bases). Germline CDR1 and CDR2: LNHDA and SQIVND (reference sequence). The CDR3 has 14 amino acids. V dropped 6 bases and J dropped 12 bases, with 18 bases sitting between them. The CDR3 sequence is CASSPPDRAGPLHF. CDR3 nucleotides: TGTGCCAGTAGCCCCCCCGACAGAGCGGGACCCCTCCACTTT.

This chain uses TRBV6-5 with TRBJ2-6; no definite D call. From germline, CDR1 is MNHEY and CDR2 SVGAGI. The germline V and J ends were trimmed by 0 bases and 2 bases, with 5 bases remaining between them. There are 15 residues in the CDR3. CDR3 DNA sequence: TGTGCCAGCAGTTACTCGTGGGCTGGGGCCAACGTCCTGACTTTC. Protein product: CASSYSWAGANVLTF.

This clone turned up a few times. The chain is built from TRBV6-1 and TRBJ1-5; TRBD1 agrees at 8 bases. This CDR3 region has 16 residues. V was clipped by 4 bases and J by 2 bases; unmatched bases: 7. CDR1 is MNHNS, CDR2 SASEGT, per germline. CDR3 nucleotide sequence: TGTGCCAGCAGTGGCGACAGGGGCTCGGGCAATCAGCCCCAGCATTTT. This encodes CASSGDRGSGNQPQHF.

J is TRBJ2-7 and V is TRBV30; 8 bases align to TRBD2. V lost 1 base to trimming and J lost 3 bases; unmatched junction nucleotides: 2. Germline-derived CDR1 and CDR2 are GTSNPN and SVGIG (reference sequence). The CDR3 is 13 residues long. The CDR3 bases are TGTGCCTGGAGTGGCCGGGAGGGCTACGAGCAGTACTTC. Protein: CAWSGREGYEQYF.

This chain links TRBV5-1 with TRBJ2-7, with no clear D. Germline V gene lookup returns CDR1 SGHRS and CDR2 YFSETQ. The CDR3 contains 16 residues. The ends were cut back, 0 bases at V and 0 bases at J, with 13 bases in the middle. The CDR3 nucleotides are TGCGCCAGCAGCTTGGGGGCGGCAGCCCTCTCCTACGAGCAGTACTTC. Amino acids: CASSLGAAALSYEQYF.

The chain couples TRBV5-1 to TRBJ1-1; D remains unclear. The V gene's germline CDR1 is SGHRS and CDR2 YFSETQ. Deletions cut 0 bases from V and 0 bases from J, with 9 bases between. The CDR3 is 15 amino acids. CDR3 nucleotides: TGCGCCAGCAGCTTGGACGGTTACATGAACACTGAAGCTTTCTTT. Its protein product is CASSLDGYMNTEAFF.

This chain uses TRBV4-2 with TRBJ1-5; D remains unclear. V lost 0 bases and J 2 bases, leaving 8 bases between the germline ends. The CDR3 spans 15 residues. Germline V lookup: CDR1 LGHNA, CDR2 YNFKEQ. The CDR3 coding sequence is TGTGCCAGCAGCCAAGATTGGGATGGCAATCAGCCCCAGCATTTT. Protein product: CASSQDWDGNQPQHF.